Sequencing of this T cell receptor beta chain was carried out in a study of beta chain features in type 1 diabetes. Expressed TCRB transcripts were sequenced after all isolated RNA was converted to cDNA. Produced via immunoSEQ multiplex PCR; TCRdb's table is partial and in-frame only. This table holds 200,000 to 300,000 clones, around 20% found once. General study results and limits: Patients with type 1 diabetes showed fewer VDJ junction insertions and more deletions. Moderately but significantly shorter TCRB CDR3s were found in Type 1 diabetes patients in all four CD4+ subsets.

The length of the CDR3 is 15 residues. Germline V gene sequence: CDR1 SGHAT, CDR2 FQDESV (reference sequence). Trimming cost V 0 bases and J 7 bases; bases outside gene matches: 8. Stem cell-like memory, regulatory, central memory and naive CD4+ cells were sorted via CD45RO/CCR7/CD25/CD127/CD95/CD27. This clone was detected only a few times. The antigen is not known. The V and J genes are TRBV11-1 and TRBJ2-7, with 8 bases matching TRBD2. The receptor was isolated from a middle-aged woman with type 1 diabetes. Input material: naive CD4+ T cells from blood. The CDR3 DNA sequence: TGTGCCAGCAGCTTAGCGGCGGGGGGCCTTACGGAGCAGTACTTC. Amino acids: CASSLAAGGLTEQYF.